The sequence of this T cell receptor beta chain was determined in a study of T cell changes during pregnancy in multiple sclerosis. Clones were read by immunoSEQ multiplex PCR, and TCRdb kept only the in-frame ones, dropping some. The table has tens of thousands of clones, 92% seen once. Trimming took 5 bases from V and 0 from J, leaving 15 bases between them. This CDR3 comprises 16 residues. Germline-derived CDR1 and CDR2 are SGHNT and YENEEA. This receptor was obtained from a female donor with multiple sclerosis, enrolled in a pregnancy study. The chain recombines TRBV11-3 with TRBJ2-3; tentatively, D is TRBD1 (6 bases). This specimen was CD4+ T cells from peripheral blood mononuclear cells, taken after pregnancy. The CDR3 DNA is TGTGCCAGCAGCCGGGACACTGGAACCAGCACAGATACGCAGTATTTT. As protein: CASSRDTGTSTDTQYF.